This entry lists 12 T cell receptor beta chains sequenced from one sample in a study of identifying expanded T cells in peripheral blood. Method: immunoSEQ multiplex PCR; TCRdb's copy keeps in-frame clones and lacks some. The repertoire includes tens of thousands of clones, around 91% of them detected once, and approximately 3% sits in the top ten. The sample taken for sequencing was blood. The receptors shown here come from a person aged 18 to 75 in good health.

The genes are TRBV11-1 and TRBJ2-4; no clear D gene. Per the germline V gene, CDR1 is SGHAT and CDR2 is FQDESV (reference sequence). The CDR3 is made up of 14 amino acids. Trimming left V 2 bases short and J 1 base short, with 6 bases between. This chain's CDR3 is CASSLSDAKNIQYF. CDR3 coding DNA: TGTGCCAGCAGCTTATCGGACGCCAAAAACATTCAGTACTTC.

CDR3 DNA sequence: TGTGCCAGCAGCTTCCGCCCCGACAGGGGCGCGGGGGAGCAGTACTTC. Encoded protein: CASSFRPDRGAGEQYF. The chain has TRBV7-6 and TRBJ2-7; TRBD1 matches at 8 bases. The germline gives CDR1 SGHVS, CDR2 FNYEAQ. The trim removed 3 bases at V and 7 bases at J, leaving 14 bases unmatched. This CDR3 region has 16 residues. Full variable domain (rest looked up from reference TRBV7-6 and TRBJ2-7): GAGVSQSPRYKVTKRGQDVALRCDPISGHVSLYWYRQALGQGPEFLTYFNYEAQQDKSGLPNDRFSAERPEGSISTLTIQRTEQRDSAMYRCASSFRPDRGAGEQYFGPGTRLTVT.

The rearrangement links TRBV6-6 to TRBJ1-1; 7 bases are shared with TRBD1. The V segment lost 2 bases and the J segment 1 base; nucleotides outside the gene matches: 7. The CDR3 extends over 16 amino acids. The germline CDR1 and CDR2 sequences are MNHNY and SVGAGI (reference sequence). DNA for the CDR3: TGTGCCAGCAGTTACCCTCAGGGGGGGACGAACACTGAAGCTTTCTTT. It yields the protein CASSYPQGGTNTEAFF.

The rearrangement links TRBV9 to TRBJ2-2; tentative D call: TRBD1 (6 bases). The germline V and J ends were trimmed by 6 bases and 3 bases, with 12 bases remaining between them. This CDR3 spans 14 amino acids. CDR1 SGDLS and CDR2 YYNGEE come from the germline V gene. This CDR3 is CASTRGQHTGELFF. CDR3 in DNA: TGTGCCAGCACACGAGGACAGCACACCGGGGAGCTGTTTTTT.

This chain joins TRBV7-9 and TRBJ2-7, with D possibly TRBD1 on 5 matching bases. Deletions cut 3 bases from V and 6 bases from J, with 12 bases between. CDR1 and CDR2 (germline): SEHNR, FQNEAQ (reference sequence). The CDR3 loop spans 13 amino acids. CDR3 loop: CASSFRERSEQYF. DNA of the CDR3: TGTGCCAGCAGCTTCAGGGAAAGGTCCGAGCAGTACTTC.

This chain joins TRBV27 and TRBJ2-5, with unresolved D. CDR3 length equals 14 residues. V gave up 2 bases and J gave up 1 base, with 8 bases separating them. In germline, CDR1 is MNHEY, CDR2 SMNVEV (reference sequence). The CDR3 DNA follows: TGTGCCAGCAGTTTAAGGTCAGCCCAAGAGACCCAGTACTTC. Translated, it gives CASSLRSAQETQYF.

V usage is TRBV5-4 and J usage is TRBJ2-5; 13 bases fit TRBD2. Germline V gene sequence: CDR1 SGHNT, CDR2 YYREEE (reference sequence). The CDR3 loop spans 15 amino acids. V shed 5 bases and J 5 bases; nucleotides not matched to a gene: 6. CDR3 in amino acids: CASSSGTSGVETQYF. The CDR3 nucleotides are TGTGCCAGCAGTTCCGGGACTAGCGGGGTGGAGACCCAGTACTTC.

The chain joins TRBV7-6 to TRBJ1-2; 9 bases are a match to TRBD1. In germline, CDR1 is SGHVS, CDR2 FNYEAQ. V lost 1 base to trimming and J lost 4 bases; unmatched junction nucleotides: 4. This CDR3 comprises 15 residues. The CDR3 nucleotides are TGTGCCAGCAGCTTAGGGACAGGGGTGGGCTATGGCTACACCTTC. Protein sequence: CASSLGTGVGYGYTF.

The chain employs TRBV2 and TRBJ2-7; D is uncertain. Germline loops: CDR1 SNHLY, CDR2 FYNNEI. The CDR3 consists of 12 residues. The V end lost 4 bases, the J end lost 7 bases, and 11 bases lay between the germline ends. The CDR3 region has the DNA TGTGCCAGCAGTGGTTCGGTCCAGGAGCAGTACTTC. Translation: CASSGSVQEQYF.

The chain combines TRBV6-4 with TRBJ2-2; 8 bases map to TRBD2. The V gene's germline CDR1 is MRHNA and CDR2 SNTAGT. Unmatched junction bases numbered 0, after V lost 0 bases and J lost 6 bases. The CDR3 is 14 amino acids. The CDR3 DNA reads TGTGCCAGCAGTGACTCAGCGGGAGCCGGGGAGCTGTTTTTT. Its translation: CASSDSAGAGELFF.

The chain employs TRBV5-4 and TRBJ2-2; TRBD1 aligns across 9 bases. The CDR3 runs to 16 residues. Per germline, CDR1 SGHNT and CDR2 YYREEE (reference sequence). J gave up 2 bases and V 4 bases, and 6 bases lay outside the gene matches. The CDR3 DNA reads as TGTGCCAGCAGCCCGGAACAGGGGGCCAACACCGGGGAGCTGTTTTTT. Its translation is CASSPEQGANTGELFF.

CDR3 in amino acids: CASSWPPTGSNTEAFF. CDR3 nucleotide sequence: TGTGCCAGCAGCTGGCCACCCACGGGGTCGAACACTGAAGCTTTCTTT. The chain uses TRBV5-8 and TRBJ1-1; D is unresolved. Germline loops: CDR1 SGHTS, CDR2 YDEGEE. The CDR3 length is 16 residues. V lost 3 bases and J 1 base, leaving 16 bases between the germline ends.